The 6 T cell receptor beta chains in this list originate from one sample, sequenced in a study of blood T cell repertoires in COVID-19 (dated by TCRdb to between 2020 and 2021). The protocol used for the library was the immunoSEQ multiplex PCR assay. Sourced from immuneACCESS, this table was stored by TCRdb with only in-frame sequences that have V and J called. A share of the clones is absent; for the studies checked, an unresolved V gene accounts for under half, and the remainder has no known explanation. The sample includes about 150,000 clones, with over 60% observed a single time. The ten largest clones take up around 3.5% of the sample. Sequenced: peripheral blood. Source of these receptors: a woman over 75 with acute or convalescent COVID-19.

This rearrangement joins TRBV25-1 to TRBJ1-5; D uncertain. CDR1 is MGHDK, CDR2 SYGVNS, per germline. This CDR3 has 14 amino acids. V lost 2 bases and J 6 bases, leaving 11 bases between the germline ends. The CDR3 sequence is CASSEAGLFQPQHF. The CDR3 region has the DNA TGTGCCAGCAGTGAAGCGGGTCTGTTTCAGCCCCAGCATTTT.

The V gene is TRBV2, the J gene TRBJ1-2, with D perhaps matching TRBD1 (5 bases). Germline values: CDR1 SNHLY, CDR2 FYNNEI. Trimming shortened V by 6 bases and J by 4 bases, and 12 bases separated the two germline ends. The CDR3 length is 13 residues. The CDR3 region has the DNA TGTGCCAGCAGCTTATTGCAGGGCTATGGCTACACCTTC. The encoded protein is CASSLLQGYGYTF.

The chain has TRBV19 and TRBJ1-2; maybe TRBD1 (5 bases). Germline CDR1 LNHDA, CDR2 SQIVND (reference sequence). The CDR3 covers 13 residues. The V and J ends lost 6 bases and 4 bases respectively, with 12 bases between them. The CDR3 bases are TGTGCCAGTAGCCAGACAGAAATCTATGGCTACACCTTC. It codes for CASSQTEIYGYTF.

V is TRBV7-3 and J is TRBJ2-2, with D hard to call. This CDR3 region has 12 residues. Germline lookup yields CDR1 SGHTA and CDR2 FQGTGA. Trimming stripped 5 bases from V and 14 bases from J, with 15 bases between. The CDR3 nucleotides are TGTGCCAGCAGCCTCGGGTCTGGAGAACTGTTTTTT. The encoded protein is CASSLGSGELFF. Full variable domain (outside the CDR3, taken from reference TRBV7-3 and TRBJ2-2): GAGVSQTPSNKVTEKGKYVELRCDPISGHTALYWYRQSLGQGPEFLIYFQGTGAADDSGLPNDRFFAVRPEGSVSTLKIQRTERGDSAVYLCASSLGSGELFFGEGSRLTVL.

The chain uses TRBV6-5 and TRBJ2-1, with 10 nucleotides matching TRBD2. Looked up from germline, CDR1 is MNHEY and CDR2 is SVGAGI. J gave up 7 bases and V 3 bases, and 9 bases lay outside the gene matches. The CDR3 has 16 residues. Here the CDR3 reads CASSYNVAGGRNEQFF. As DNA, the CDR3 is TGTGCCAGCAGTTATAATGTAGCGGGGGGCCGGAATGAGCAGTTCTTC.

The chain combines TRBV30 with TRBJ1-2; TRBD1 agrees at 7 bases. Germline CDR1 and CDR2: GTSNPN and SVGIG (reference sequence). The CDR3 covers 11 residues. The trim removed 0 bases at V and 8 bases at J, leaving 0 bases unmatched. The CDR3 protein is CAWSVGGGYTF. The CDR3 DNA sequence: TGTGCCTGGAGTGTAGGGGGCGGCTACACCTTC.